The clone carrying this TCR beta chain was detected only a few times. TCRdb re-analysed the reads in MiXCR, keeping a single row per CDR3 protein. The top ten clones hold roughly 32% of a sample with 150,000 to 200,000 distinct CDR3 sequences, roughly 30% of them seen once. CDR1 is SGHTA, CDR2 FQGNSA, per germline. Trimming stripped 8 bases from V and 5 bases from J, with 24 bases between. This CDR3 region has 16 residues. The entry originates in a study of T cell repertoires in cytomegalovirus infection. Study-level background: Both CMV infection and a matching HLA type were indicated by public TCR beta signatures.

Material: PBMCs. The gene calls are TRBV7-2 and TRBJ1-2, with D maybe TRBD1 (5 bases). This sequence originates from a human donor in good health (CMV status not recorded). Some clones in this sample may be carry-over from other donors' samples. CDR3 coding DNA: TGTGCCAGCGGATTAGGACAAGCTATCTTTGGATATGGCTACACCTTC. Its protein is CASGLGQAIFGYGYTF. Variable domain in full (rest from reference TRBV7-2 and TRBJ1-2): GAGVSQSPSNKVTEKGKDVELRCDPISGHTALYWYRQSLGQGLEFLIYFQGNSAPDKSGLPSDRFSAERTGGSVSTLTIQRTQQEDSAVYLCASGLGQAIFGYGYTFGSGTRLTVV.